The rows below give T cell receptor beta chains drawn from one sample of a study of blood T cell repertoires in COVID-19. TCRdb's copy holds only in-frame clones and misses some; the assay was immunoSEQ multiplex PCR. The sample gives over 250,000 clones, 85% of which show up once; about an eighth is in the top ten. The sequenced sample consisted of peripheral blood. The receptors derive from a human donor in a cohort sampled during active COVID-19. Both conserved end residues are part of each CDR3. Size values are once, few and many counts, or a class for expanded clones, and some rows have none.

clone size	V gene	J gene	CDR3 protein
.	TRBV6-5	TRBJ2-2	CASSLVLAGATGELFF
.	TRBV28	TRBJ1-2	CASSLDRVGYTF
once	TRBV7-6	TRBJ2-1	CASSLSALAGKGEQFF
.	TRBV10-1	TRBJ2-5	CASSRGLAGVRGETQYF
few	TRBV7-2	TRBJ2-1	CASSSGRGNDEQFF
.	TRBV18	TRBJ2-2	CASSPRDTGELFF
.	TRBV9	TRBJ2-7	CASSGTSGIFYEQYF
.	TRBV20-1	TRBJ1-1	CSASPPLATGTTEAFF
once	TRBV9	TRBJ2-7	CASNPAGGYEQYF
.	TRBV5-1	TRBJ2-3	CASSLGTSMLTDTQYF
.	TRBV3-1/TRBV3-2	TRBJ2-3	CASSLAGHTDTQYF
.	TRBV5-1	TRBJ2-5	CASSMGPPPGSTQYF
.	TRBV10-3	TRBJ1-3	CATGRDSQISGNTIYF
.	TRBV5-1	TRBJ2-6	CASSLQNSGANVLTF
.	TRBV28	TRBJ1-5	CASAGNQPQHF
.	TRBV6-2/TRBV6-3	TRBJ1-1	CASSYFQGVNTEAFF
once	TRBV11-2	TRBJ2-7	CASSSPTGYEQYF
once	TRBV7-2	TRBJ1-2	CASSLAGGTYGYTF
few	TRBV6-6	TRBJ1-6	CASSYLAANSPLHF
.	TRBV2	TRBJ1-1	CASTSVGSGSEAFF